The clone carrying this TCR beta chain has only a few counts. Antigen specificity is unknown. TCRdb ran MiXCR on the 5' RACE reads and lists one entry per CDR3 protein. The repertoire consists of 200,000 to 250,000 distinct CDR3 sequences, with roughly an eighth occurring once and the leading ten covering 4% to 5%. Healthy Caucasians, and only they, were the donors. This sample was included in a study of identical twins. Whole-study findings and limits: It was out-of-frame TCR alpha sharing in monozygotic twins that models underestimated.

Germline V gene lookup returns CDR1 ENHRY and CDR2 SYGVKD. The CDR3 is 12 amino acids. The V segment lost 6 bases and the J segment 4 bases; nucleotides outside the gene matches: 1. This sample also belongs to another study, concerning yellow fever vaccine responses in identical twins.

The sequence was obtained from a woman between 18 and 29 years old in good health. The sample comprised memory (CD45RO+) T cells sorted from blood. The chain carries TRBV10-3 and TRBJ1-1; 8 bases are a match to TRBD1. The DNA of the CDR3 is TGTGCCATCAGCACAGGGGGCACTGAAGCTTTCTTT. Protein: CAISTGGTEAFF.